Listed below are T cell receptor beta chains from one sample, sequenced in a study of blood T cell repertoires in COVID-19. Produced via immunoSEQ multiplex PCR; TCRdb's table is partial and in-frame only. The sample carries approximately 400,000 clones, roughly 91% recorded once. What was sequenced was PBMCs or T cells enriched from blood (not recorded which). These receptors all come from a woman in her late teens or twenties who had recovered from COVID-19. Each CDR3 is given with its conserved first and last residue. The order of the fields is D gene, V gene, clone size, J gene, CDR3 protein, CDR3 DNA. D genes are given only for firm matches. Size values are once, few and many counts, or a class for expanded clones, and some rows have none.

D: -; V: TRBV11-2; size: -; J: TRBJ1-5; CDR3: CARGAGNNQPQHF; DNA: TGTGCCAGGGGGGCAGGGAACAATCAGCCCCAGCATTTT
D: TRBD1; V: TRBV7-6; size: -; J: TRBJ1-1; CDR3: CASSLAQGALDTEAFF; DNA: TGTGCCAGCAGCTTAGCCCAGGGGGCTCTGGACACTGAAGCTTTCTTT
D: TRBD1; V: TRBV19; size: -; J: TRBJ1-1; CDR3: CASSIPTGLTEAFF; DNA: TGTGCCAGTAGTATACCGACAGGGCTCACTGAAGCTTTCTTT
D: -; V: TRBV4-2; size: once; J: TRBJ1-1; CDR3: CASSQRPGAPTEAFF; DNA: TGTGCCAGCAGCCAACGACCAGGGGCCCCGACTGAAGCTTTCTTT
D: -; V: TRBV9; size: -; J: TRBJ2-5; CDR3: CASSPRHTDDIETQYF; DNA: TGTGCCAGCAGCCCCCGACATACCGATGACATAGAGACCCAGTACTTC
D: -; V: TRBV21-1; size: -; J: TRBJ1-6; CDR3: CASSSGRYNSPLHF; DNA: TGTGCCAGCAGCAGCGGAAGGTATAATTCACCCCTCCACTTT
D: -; V: TRBV7-2; size: -; J: TRBJ2-1; CDR3: CASSVQTGINEQFF; DNA: TGTGCCAGCAGCGTTCAAACGGGGATCAATGAGCAGTTCTTC
D: TRBD1; V: TRBV5-1; size: -; J: TRBJ2-5; CDR3: CASSSLTGQETQYF; DNA: TGCGCCAGCAGCTCCCTGACAGGGCAAGAGACCCAGTACTTC
D: -; V: TRBV6-5; size: -; J: TRBJ2-1; CDR3: CASSYSRSGEQFF; DNA: TGTGCCAGCAGTTACTCTCGTAGCGGTGAGCAGTTCTTC
D: -; V: TRBV21-1; size: once; J: TRBJ1-4; CDR3: CASSKGQPPGEKLFF; DNA: TGTGCCAGCAGCAAAGGACAGCCCCCAGGGGAAAAGCTGTTTTTT
D: -; V: TRBV19; size: once; J: TRBJ1-5; CDR3: CASSILPGHQPQHF; DNA: TGTGCCAGTAGTATCCTGCCAGGGCACCAGCCCCAGCATTTT
D: -; V: TRBV18; size: -; J: TRBJ1-6; CDR3: CASSPKEKGSPLHF; DNA: TGTGCCAGCTCACCCAAGGAGAAAGGTTCACCCCTCCACTTT
D: TRBD1; V: TRBV3-1/TRBV3-2; size: -; J: TRBJ1-2; CDR3: CASSQEGQTSTIGYTF; DNA: TGTGCCAGCAGCCAAGAGGGACAGACTTCAACTATTGGCTACACCTTC
D: -; V: TRBV15; size: -; J: TRBJ2-2; CDR3: CATSRGSERRDAGELFF; DNA: TGTGCCACCAGCAGAGGGAGCGAGAGGAGGGACGCCGGGGAGCTGTTTTTT
D: -; V: TRBV2; size: -; J: TRBJ1-4; CDR3: CASKKKTTGGEKLFF; DNA: TGTGCCAGCAAAAAGAAGACCACCGGAGGGGAAAAACTGTTTTTT
D: -; V: TRBV2; size: once; J: TRBJ2-5; CDR3: CASSEDTGWETQYF; DNA: TGTGCCAGCAGTGAAGACACGGGATGGGAGACCCAGTACTTC
D: -; V: TRBV10-3; size: -; J: TRBJ1-1; CDR3: CAISPLGDTEAFF; DNA: TGTGCCATCTCACCACTTGGAGACACTGAAGCTTTCTTT
D: TRBD1; V: TRBV19; size: -; J: TRBJ2-7; CDR3: CATTGQGAYEQYF; DNA: TGTGCCACTACCGGACAGGGGGCATACGAGCAGTACTTC
D: -; V: TRBV7-9; size: -; J: TRBJ1-4; CDR3: CASSRSGGVNEKLFF; DNA: TGTGCCAGCAGCCGTAGTGGAGGGGTTAATGAAAAACTGTTTTTT
D: -; V: TRBV5-6; size: -; J: TRBJ1-2; CDR3: CASSRHRADGYTF; DNA: TGTGCCAGCAGCCGGCACAGGGCTGATGGCTACACCTTC
D: -; V: TRBV6-1; size: -; J: TRBJ1-4; CDR3: CASSEVQFRFF; DNA: TGTGCCAGCAGTGAAGTTCAGTTCAGGTTTTTT
D: TRBD2; V: TRBV7-2; size: -; J: TRBJ2-1; CDR3: CASSLGLAGGEQFF; DNA: TGTGCCAGCAGCTTAGGACTAGCGGGGGGGGAGCAGTTCTTC
D: TRBD2; V: TRBV14; size: -; J: TRBJ2-1; CDR3: CASSQTGLAGMRAYNEQFF; DNA: TGTGCCAGCAGCCAGACGGGACTAGCGGGGATGAGGGCCTACAATGAGCAGTTCTTC
D: -; V: TRBV5-1; size: -; J: TRBJ1-3; CDR3: CASSPLGQSGNTIYF; DNA: TGCGCCAGCAGCCCGCTCGGACAGTCTGGAAACACCATATATTTT
D: TRBD1; V: TRBV7-9; size: -; J: TRBJ1-1; CDR3: CASSLTQGAGLNTEAFF; DNA: TGTGCCAGCAGCTTAACACAGGGGGCAGGGCTGAACACTGAAGCTTTCTTT
D: TRBD2; V: TRBV30; size: -; J: TRBJ2-5; CDR3: CAWSRTSGQETQYF; DNA: TGTGCCTGGAGTAGGACTAGCGGCCAAGAGACCCAGTACTTC
D: -; V: TRBV29-1; size: -; J: TRBJ1-1; CDR3: CSVGGGGGEAFF; DNA: TGCAGCGTTGGAGGTGGCGGGGGGGAAGCTTTCTTT
D: -; V: TRBV6-2/TRBV6-3; size: -; J: TRBJ1-5; CDR3: CASSSNSFNQPQHF; DNA: TGTGCCAGCAGTTCGAACAGCTTCAATCAGCCCCAGCATTTT
D: -; V: TRBV12-3/TRBV12-4; size: -; J: TRBJ2-5; CDR3: CASSLVEQETQYF; DNA: TGTGCCAGCAGTTTAGTGGAGCAAGAGACCCAGTACTTC
D: -; V: TRBV4-1; size: -; J: TRBJ1-1; CDR3: CASSQGETRGTEAFF; DNA: TGCGCCAGCAGCCAAGGGGAGACACGGGGGACTGAAGCTTTCTTT
D: -; V: TRBV6-5; size: -; J: TRBJ2-7; CDR3: CASTSGVSEQYF; DNA: TGTGCCAGCACCTCCGGAGTTTCCGAGCAGTACTTC
D: TRBD2; V: TRBV28; size: -; J: TRBJ2-1; CDR3: CASRVRLADYNEQFF; DNA: TGTGCCAGCAGGGTCCGACTAGCGGACTACAATGAGCAGTTCTTC
D: -; V: TRBV7-9; size: -; J: TRBJ1-1; CDR3: CASAGQLNTEAFF; DNA: TGTGCCAGCGCGGGGCAGTTGAACACTGAAGCTTTCTTT
D: TRBD2; V: TRBV10-3; size: -; J: TRBJ2-5; CDR3: CAISDPTSGVFETQYF; DNA: TGTGCCATCAGTGATCCGACTAGCGGGGTATTCGAGACCCAGTACTTC
D: TRBD1; V: TRBV29-1; size: few; J: TRBJ1-5; CDR3: CSPWTGQGKNQPQHF; DNA: TGCAGCCCCTGGACGGGACAGGGCAAGAATCAGCCCCAGCATTTT
D: -; V: TRBV7-7; size: -; J: TRBJ2-7; CDR3: CASSLSGSVNEQYF; DNA: TGTGCTAGCAGCTTATCAGGGTCCGTCAACGAGCAGTACTTC
D: -; V: TRBV4-2; size: -; J: TRBJ2-2; CDR3: CASSQSTGELFF; DNA: TGTGCCAGCAGCCAATCAACCGGGGAGCTGTTTTTT
D: -; V: TRBV30; size: -; J: TRBJ1-1; CDR3: CACHRDFRTEAFF; DNA: TGTGCCTGCCATAGGGACTTTAGGACTGAAGCTTTCTTT
D: TRBD1; V: TRBV4-3; size: -; J: TRBJ2-3; CDR3: CASSQEDRVGSDTQYF; DNA: TGCGCCAGCAGCCAAGAGGACAGGGTGGGCTCAGATACGCAGTATTTT
D: TRBD1; V: TRBV3-1/TRBV3-2; size: -; J: TRBJ1-2; CDR3: CASSQETGLGYGYTF; DNA: TGTGCCAGCAGCCAAGAGACAGGGCTCGGTTATGGCTACACCTTC
D: TRBD2; V: TRBV5-4; size: -; J: TRBJ2-3; CDR3: CASSLIAGGFTDTQYF; DNA: TGTGCCAGCAGCTTAATAGCGGGGGGGTTCACAGATACGCAGTATTTT
D: -; V: TRBV15; size: -; J: TRBJ1-6; CDR3: CATSRDRENSPLHF; DNA: TGTGCCACCAGCAGAGACAGGGAAAATTCACCCCTCCACTTT
D: TRBD1; V: TRBV7-2; size: -; J: TRBJ1-1; CDR3: CASSLDRAGTEAFF; DNA: TGTGCCAGCAGCTTGGACAGGGCGGGCACTGAAGCTTTCTTT
D: TRBD1; V: TRBV6-2/TRBV6-3; size: -; J: TRBJ1-5; CDR3: CASSDRTGGNQPQHF; DNA: TGTGCCAGCAGCGACCGGACAGGGGGCAATCAGCCCCAGCATTTT
D: -; V: TRBV29-1; size: -; J: TRBJ2-3; CDR3: CSVTGVGGARGTDTQYF; DNA: TGCAGCGTTACCGGAGTGGGTGGGGCCAGGGGCACAGATACGCAGTATTTT
D: -; V: TRBV11-3; size: -; J: TRBJ2-2; CDR3: CASSLRRLNTGELFF; DNA: TGTGCCAGCAGCTTACGCAGACTGAACACCGGGGAGCTGTTTTTT
D: TRBD1; V: TRBV4-3; size: -; J: TRBJ1-4; CDR3: CASSYRDRGEKLFF; DNA: TGCGCCAGCAGCTACCGGGACAGGGGTGAAAAACTGTTTTTT
D: TRBD1; V: TRBV6-5; size: -; J: TRBJ1-2; CDR3: CASSYLGSGGDGYTF; DNA: TGTGCCAGCAGTTACTTAGGGTCAGGGGGAGATGGCTACACCTTC
D: TRBD1; V: TRBV5-1; size: -; J: TRBJ1-6; CDR3: CASSLGQGAGNSPLHF; DNA: TGCGCCAGCAGCTTGGGGCAGGGGGCTGGCAATTCACCCCTCCACTTT